The text below deals with one T cell receptor (beta chain). Its antigen remains unidentified. The CDR3 runs 13 residues. Primers used in a second PCR of about 6 to 11 cycles were a sample-barcoded 5' primer and a J-beta primer mix. TCRdb re-analysed the 5' RACE reads in MiXCR, keeping a single row per CDR3 protein. This table has roughly 1,300,000 distinct CDR3 sequences, 59% appearing once. The sample originates from a study of blood T cells in healthy people across ages. Study outcomes and limitations: TCR beta diversity correlated strongly with naive T cell percentage.

The donors, healthy Caucasians from Russia, were aged about 6 to 95. Per-sample PBMC isolation yielded at least 6.5 million cells. The TCR was taken from a man between 18 and 29 years old in good health. The V call is TRBV12-3 or TRBV12-4, the J call TRBJ2-5; D is perhaps TRBD2 (6 bases). The J call is doubtful: the DNA matches TRBJ2-4 better. Sequenced material: blood. The CDR3 region is CASRGTGSNIQYF. The CDR3 bases are TGTGCCAGCAGGGGGACTGGCTCAAACATTCAGTACTTC.